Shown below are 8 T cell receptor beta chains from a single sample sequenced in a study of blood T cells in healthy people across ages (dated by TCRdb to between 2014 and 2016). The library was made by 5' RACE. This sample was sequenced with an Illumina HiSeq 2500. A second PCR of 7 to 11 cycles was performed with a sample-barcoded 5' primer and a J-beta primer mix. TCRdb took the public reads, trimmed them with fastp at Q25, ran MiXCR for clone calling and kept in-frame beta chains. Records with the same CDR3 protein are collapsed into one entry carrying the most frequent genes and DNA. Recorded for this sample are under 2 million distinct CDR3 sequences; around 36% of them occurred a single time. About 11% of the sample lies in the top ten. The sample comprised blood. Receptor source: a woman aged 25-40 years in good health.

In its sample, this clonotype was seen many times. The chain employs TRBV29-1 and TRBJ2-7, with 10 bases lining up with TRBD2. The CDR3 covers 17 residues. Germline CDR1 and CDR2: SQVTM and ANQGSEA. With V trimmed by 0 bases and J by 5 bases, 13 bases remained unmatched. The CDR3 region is CSVEDPSRAGGRDEQYF. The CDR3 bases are TGCAGCGTTGAAGATCCTTCTAGAGCGGGAGGGCGCGACGAGCAGTACTTC.

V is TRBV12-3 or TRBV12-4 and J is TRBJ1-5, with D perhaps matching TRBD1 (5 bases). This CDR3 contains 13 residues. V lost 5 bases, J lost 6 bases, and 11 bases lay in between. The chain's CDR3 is CASSRGIVQPQHF. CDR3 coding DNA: TGTGCCAGCAGTCGGGGGATAGTTCAGCCCCAGCATTTT.

The CDR3 loop is CATSDGKGNGYTF. CDR3 nucleotides: TGTGCCACCAGCGACGGGAAAGGGAATGGCTACACCTTC. The gene calls are TRBV24-1 and TRBJ1-2, with D hard to call. Looked up from germline, CDR1 is KGHDR and CDR2 is SFDVKD. With 7 bases removed from V and 6 bases from J, the gap between germline ends came to 14 bases. This CDR3 contains 13 residues.

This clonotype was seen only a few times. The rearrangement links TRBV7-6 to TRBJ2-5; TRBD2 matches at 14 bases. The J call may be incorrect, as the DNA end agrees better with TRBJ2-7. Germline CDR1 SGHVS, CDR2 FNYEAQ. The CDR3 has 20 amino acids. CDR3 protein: CASSLYSGLAGAPPRNEQYF. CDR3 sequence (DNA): TGTGCCAGCAGCTTATATTCGGGACTAGCGGGAGCCCCTCCCAGGAACGAGCAGTACTTC.

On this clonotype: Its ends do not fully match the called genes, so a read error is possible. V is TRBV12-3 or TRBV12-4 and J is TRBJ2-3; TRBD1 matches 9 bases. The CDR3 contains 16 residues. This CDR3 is CVSSLGGQGVTDTQYF. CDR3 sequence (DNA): TGTGTCAGCAGTTTAGGGGGACAGGGAGTCACAGATACGCAGTATTTT.

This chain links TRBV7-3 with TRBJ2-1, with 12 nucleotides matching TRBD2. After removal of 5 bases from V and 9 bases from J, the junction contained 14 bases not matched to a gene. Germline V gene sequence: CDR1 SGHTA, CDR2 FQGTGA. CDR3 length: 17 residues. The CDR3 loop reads CASSPRASGGASSEQFF. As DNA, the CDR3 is TGTGCCAGCAGCCCGAGGGCTAGCGGGGGGGCCTCGAGTGAGCAGTTCTTC.

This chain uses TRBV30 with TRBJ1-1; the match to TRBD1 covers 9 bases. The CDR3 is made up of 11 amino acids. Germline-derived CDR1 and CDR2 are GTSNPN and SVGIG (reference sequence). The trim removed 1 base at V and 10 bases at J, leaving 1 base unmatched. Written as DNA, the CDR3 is TGTGCCTGGAGTGACAGGGGGCGAGCTTTCTTT. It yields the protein CAWSDRGRAFF.

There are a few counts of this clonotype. The CDR3, as DNA: TGTGCCAGCAGCCAAGTTTTGGACGAGCAGTTCTTC. Translation: CASSQVLDEQFF. The gene calls are TRBV3-1 and TRBJ2-1; the D is unclear. The CDR3 is made up of 12 amino acids. Deletions cut 1 base from V and 10 bases from J, with 8 bases between. From germline, CDR1 is LGHDT and CDR2 YNNKEL (reference sequence).